This TCR beta chain was captured by sequencing in a study of T cells after yellow fever vaccination. The germline gives CDR1 DFQATT, CDR2 SNEGSKA (reference sequence). The CDR3 is 12 amino acids. V was clipped by 6 bases and J by 3 bases, with 11 bases between them. Study results and limitations: A large majority of primary-vaccination clones showed up again after the booster (around 96% CD4, roughly 88% CD8). Clonotype sharing between CD4 and CD8 compartments was small.

For TCR, cDNA came from 5'RACE template switching, which added a universal primer site and UMIs. Via MiXCR, TCRdb re-called the 5' RACE reads, giving one row per CDR3 protein. The sample carries approximately 32,000 distinct CDR3 sequences, roughly 4.5% recorded once. This clonotype occurred many times. Its antigen is unknown. The V gene is TRBV20-1, the J gene TRBJ1-2; the D gene is possibly TRBD1 (5 bases). The TCR sequence derives from a man aged 30 to 45 who received the YFV17D yellow fever vaccine. Material: CD8+ T cells sorted from PBMCs, obtained 5 days after the yellow fever booster vaccination. The CDR3 nucleotides are TGCAGTGCCCCCAGGGACTACTATGGCTACACCTTC. Residues: CSAPRDYYGYTF.